One and the same sample provided the 24 T cell receptor beta chains below, sequenced in a study of regulatory T cells in long-lasting Graves disease. This sample's time point: newly diagnosed GD, antithyroid drugs for less than 3 months. The TCR library was made from RNA extracted from PBMCs. In building TCR beta libraries, iRepertoire HTBI primers were used together with Arm-PCR of CDR3 regions. Each CDR3 protein is one row after TCRdb ran MiXCR on the multiplex PCR reads. The table includes approximately 390,000 distinct CDR3 sequences, 15% to 20% detected once. This same sample was also taken into another study, of T cells in Graves' hyperthyroidism and ophthalmopathy.

Sequenced material: peripheral blood mononuclear cells (PBMCs), taken at new diagnosis, from a patient treated with antithyroid drugs. The receptors stem from a woman aged 18-29 years with Graves disease.

As to this clonotype: A read error may be the cause here, since a much bigger clone is one base away. Without the conserved terminal phenylalanine or tryptophan, this CDR3 likely stems from a read error. No DNA is shown, since the ends of the CDR3 on it are uncertain; the CDR3 is the one TCRdb lists. J is TRBJ2-1 and V is TRBV5-4; the D call TRBD2 from the table was never checked on the DNA. Both ends counted, the CDR3 spans 15 residues. The germline gives CDR1 SGHNT, CDR2 YYREEE (reference sequence). The CDR3 protein is CASSSRLAEGDTQYL.

Regarding this clonotype: Given a much more abundant clone one base away, this may be a read error. V is TRBV6-2 or TRBV6-3 and J is TRBJ2-7; 8 nucleotides line up with TRBD2. Germline CDR1 reads MNHEY; CDR2 reads SVGEGT. The junction had 5 bases not matched to a gene; V was cut back by 6 bases and J by 4 bases. This CDR3 has 13 amino acids. The CDR3 region has the DNA TGTGCCAGCAGGCCTAGCGGGTGGTACGAGCAGTACTTC. This gives the protein CASRPSGWYEQYF.

Ten or more counts support this clonotype. The chain employs TRBV6-2 or TRBV6-3 and TRBJ1-1, with no clear D. The V end was cut by 7 bases, the J end by 4 bases, with 13 bases between. This CDR3 contains 13 residues. The germline CDR1 and CDR2 sequences are MNHEY and SVGEGT. The CDR3 region is CASIKEVGTEAFF. CDR3 DNA: TGTGCCAGCATAAAGGAGGTGGGCACTGAAGCTTTCTTT.

The chain joins TRBV4-1 to TRBJ2-5; TRBD2 aligns across 10 bases. Germline values: CDR1 MGHRA, CDR2 YSYEKL. V trimming: 0 bases; J trimming: 1 base; junction bases outside the gene matches: 5. The CDR3 runs 17 residues. CDR3 protein: CASSQDYTSGAQETQYF. For the CDR3, the DNA is TGCGCCAGCAGCCAAGATTATACTAGCGGGGCCCAAGAGACCCAGTACTTC.

This clonotype was picked up many times. The V call is TRBV28, the J call TRBJ2-7; 14 bases are shared with TRBD2. This CDR3 comprises 14 residues. J was trimmed by 6 bases and V by 6 bases; bases with no gene match: 4. Germline-derived CDR1 and CDR2 are MDHEN and SYDVKM. CDR3 in DNA: TGTGCCAGCAGAACTGGGACTAGCGGGGGCGAGCAGTACTTC. Encoded protein: CASRTGTSGGEQYF.

This clonotype appeared many times. J is TRBJ1-5 and V is TRBV6-1, with 8 bases that match TRBD1. Looked up from germline, CDR1 is MNHNS and CDR2 is SASEGT. With V trimmed by 9 bases and J by 1 base, 11 bases remained unmatched. The CDR3 covers 16 residues. CDR3 in amino acids: CARYLTGGQSNQPQHF. The CDR3 coding sequence is TGTGCCAGATATCTCACAGGGGGTCAGAGCAATCAGCCCCAGCATTTT.

This clonotype has a count of ten or more. The rearrangement joins TRBV6-9 to TRBJ2-1; 7 bases fit TRBD2. The V gene's germline CDR1 is MNHGY and CDR2 SVAAGI. This CDR3 region has 16 residues. After removal of 3 bases from V and 5 bases from J, the junction contained 10 bases not matched to a gene. The CDR3 region is CASSYPRGSYDNEQFF. The CDR3 DNA follows: TGTGCCAGCAGTTACCCGCGGGGGAGTTACGACAATGAGCAGTTCTTC.

This clonotype was counted once. This chain uses TRBV30 with TRBJ2-1, with D possibly being TRBD1 (5 bases). This CDR3 has 12 residues. CDR1 is GTSNPN, CDR2 SVGIG, per germline (reference sequence). V was pared by 4 bases and J by 4 bases, with 8 bases between. The chain's CDR3 is CAWNRGYNEQFF. CDR3 coding DNA: TGTGCCTGGAATAGGGGATACAATGAGCAGTTCTTC.

This clonotype was seen at least ten times. V and J are TRBV11-1 and TRBJ2-7, with TRBD2 matching 8 bases. J gave up 3 bases and V 5 bases, and 9 bases lay outside the gene matches. CDR3 length: 15 amino acids. Germline CDR1 is SGHAT and CDR2 is FQDESV (reference sequence). As DNA, the CDR3 is TGTGCCAGCAGCCGCGGACGGGGGGGAATCTACGAGCAGTACTTC. Protein sequence: CASSRGRGGIYEQYF.

This clonotype was observed many times. The chain carries TRBV27 and TRBJ2-1; maybe TRBD2 (5 bases). Looked up from germline, CDR1 is MNHEY and CDR2 is SMNVEV (reference sequence). The V end lost 4 bases, the J end lost 4 bases, and 14 bases lay between the germline ends. There are 15 residues in the CDR3. The CDR3 region has the DNA TGTGCCAGCAGTTCGGGCGGGCCAGTGTACAATGAGCAGTTCTTC. Translated, it gives CASSSGGPVYNEQFF.

In its sample, this clonotype was seen many times. The chain's CDR3 is CASGLVLSGWTSGIDEQYF. The CDR3 DNA follows: TGTGCTAGTGGTTTGGTACTATCAGGCTGGACTAGCGGGATCGACGAGCAGTACTTC. The chain combines TRBV12-5 with TRBJ2-7, with 12 bases identical to TRBD2. With V trimmed by 0 bases and J by 5 bases, 14 bases remained unmatched. This CDR3 is 19 amino acids long. Germline assignment: CDR1 LGHNT and CDR2 FRNRAP.

This clonotype was seen at least ten times. This chain connects TRBV20-1 to TRBJ2-3; D may be TRBD1 or TRBD2 (5 bases each). Germline CDR1 is DFQATT and CDR2 is SNEGSKA (reference sequence). Trimming left V 6 bases short and J 1 base short, with 14 bases between. The CDR3 contains 14 residues. Here the CDR3 DNA reads TGCAGTGCGTGGGACGCGCGGGGCACAGATACGCAGTATTTT. Its protein is CSAWDARGTDTQYF.

This clonotype was recorded at least ten times. The chain employs TRBV9 and TRBJ1-4, with D maybe TRBD1 (6 bases). Trimming removed 4 bases at V and 2 bases at J, with 12 bases between. CDR3 length: 15 residues. Germline V gene sequence: CDR1 SGDLS, CDR2 YYNGEE. The CDR3 is CASSPSQGTNEKLFF. The CDR3 DNA sequence: TGTGCCAGCAGCCCATCACAGGGTACTAATGAAAAACTGTTTTTT.

Comment on this clonotype: This sequence may be a read error, since a much larger clone differs from it by one base. The chain carries TRBV7-9 and TRBJ2-7; 7 bases map to TRBD1. Per germline, CDR1 SEHNR and CDR2 FQNEAQ (reference sequence). The CDR3 loop spans 16 amino acids. The CDR3 loop is CASSSSDRVVPYELYF. CDR3 in DNA: TGTGCCAGCAGCTCCTCCGACAGGGTTGTACCCTACGAGCTGTACTTC.

This clonotype was observed at least ten times. This chain links TRBV7-9 with TRBJ2-3, with 7 bases identical to TRBD2. The CDR3 is made up of 14 amino acids. V lost 3 bases to trimming and J lost 0 bases; unmatched junction nucleotides: 0. In germline, CDR1 is SEHNR, CDR2 FQNEAQ (reference sequence). The chain's CDR3 is CASSFSGSTDTQYF. The DNA of the CDR3 is TGTGCCAGCAGCTTTAGCGGGAGCACAGATACGCAGTATTTT.

The V call is TRBV6-2 or TRBV6-3, the J call TRBJ2-2; 12 nucleotides agree with TRBD2. The germline V gene encodes CDR1 MNHEY and CDR2 SVGEGT. J lost 1 base, V lost 6 bases, and 3 bases had no gene match. This CDR3 is built from 16 residues. The CDR3 bases are TGTGCCAGCAGAGCTAGCGGGGGGGTGAACACCGGGGAGCTGTTTTTT. Protein: CASRASGGVNTGELFF.

In its sample, this clonotype was seen many times. The chain recombines TRBV10-1 with TRBJ2-3; D gene unclear. Trimming cost V 1 base and J 1 base, with 6 bases left between them. The CDR3 totals 14 residues. Germline CDR1 WNHNN, CDR2 SYGVQD (reference sequence). The CDR3 spells CASSELLRTDTQYF. CDR3 DNA: TGCGCCAGCAGTGAGTTACTCCGCACAGATACGCAGTATTTT.

This clonotype has ten or more counts. The chain is built from TRBV5-1 and TRBJ1-1; D perhaps matches TRBD1 (5 bases). The V gene's germline CDR1 is SGHRS and CDR2 YFSETQ. This CDR3 is built from 20 residues. V was cut by 3 bases and J by 3 bases, with 30 bases left in between. This CDR3 reads CASSSWTTYGTGIVDTEAFF. CDR3 DNA: TGCGCCAGCAGCTCCTGGACTACCTATGGAACAGGCATTGTCGACACTGAAGCTTTCTTT.

This clonotype was seen ten or more times. The rearrangement links TRBV6-2 or TRBV6-3 to TRBJ2-1, with D hard to call. CDR1 is MNHEY, CDR2 SVGEGT, per germline. CDR3 length equals 11 residues. V lost 5 bases and J 8 bases, leaving 7 bases between the germline ends. The CDR3 spells CASSVTYEQFF. In nucleotides, the CDR3 is TGTGCCAGCAGTGTGACTTATGAGCAGTTCTTC.

The rearrangement uses TRBV6-5 and TRBJ2-2; D might be TRBD2 (5 bases). This CDR3 has 17 residues. Germline-derived CDR1 and CDR2 are MNHEY and SVGAGI. The V end was cut by 2 bases, the J end by 0 bases, with 13 bases between. CDR3 residues: CASSYEGMPTNTGELFF. In nucleotides, the CDR3 is TGTGCCAGCAGTTACGAGGGAATGCCTACGAACACCGGGGAGCTGTTTTTT.

This clonotype has more than one count but fewer than ten. The chain carries TRBV7-8 and TRBJ2-3, with a possible D match to TRBD2 (6 bases). This CDR3 has 16 residues. The V gene's germline CDR1 is SGHVS and CDR2 FQNEAQ. Trimming cost V 5 bases and J 1 base, with 16 bases left between them. CDR3 nucleotide sequence: TGTGCCAGCAGCCGCCGGGACTTCAGGGGCACAGATACGCAGTATTTT. As protein: CASSRRDFRGTDTQYF. Filled out from reference TRBV7-8 and TRBJ2-3, the complete variable domain reads GAGVSQSPRYKVAKRGQDVALRCDPISGHVSLFWYQQALGQGPEFLTYFQNEAQLDKSGLPSDRFFAERPEGSVSTLKIQRTQQEDSAVYLCASSRRDFRGTDTQYFGPGTRLTVL.

This clonotype was recorded a few times. The chain uses TRBV20-1 and TRBJ1-2; 8 nucleotides match TRBD1. With V trimmed by 3 bases and J by 4 bases, 10 bases remained unmatched. CDR3 length: 15 residues. Germline CDR1 is DFQATT and CDR2 is SNEGSKA (reference sequence). This CDR3 is CSARGRGQVLYGYTF. DNA of the CDR3: TGCAGTGCTAGGGGCAGGGGGCAGGTTCTCTATGGCTACACCTTC.

In this sample, this clonotype turned up many times. The rearrangement uses TRBV10-3 and TRBJ2-2, with a weak D call TRBD2 (5 bases). Per the germline V gene, CDR1 is ENHRY and CDR2 is SYGVKD. The CDR3 contains 14 residues. V lost 0 bases to trimming and J lost 7 bases, with 9 bases between them. Here the CDR3 DNA reads TGTGCCATCAGTGAGTCTGCCAGCGGCGGGGAGCTGTTTTTT. Its translation is CAISESASGGELFF.

There are many counts of this clonotype. The chain recombines TRBV4-2 with TRBJ2-6, with a possible D match to TRBD2 (6 bases). CDR3 length equals 16 residues. Deletions cut 1 base from V and 3 bases from J, with 10 bases between. Germline loops: CDR1 LGHNA, CDR2 YNFKEQ. CDR3 loop: CASSQGGEGGANVLTF. The CDR3 nucleotides read TGTGCCAGCAGCCAAGGGGGGGAAGGTGGGGCCAACGTCCTGACTTTC.